This T cell receptor (beta chain) came from a study of CD8 T cells in Susac syndrome. Germline values: CDR1 SGHTA, CDR2 FQGNSA. The CDR3 extends over 14 amino acids. J lost 6 bases, V lost 4 bases, and 8 bases had no gene match. An input of about 0.45 to 1 ug of RNA was subjected to reverse transcription using random hexamers. Amplification of TCR beta CDR3 across 54 Vbeta and 13 Jbeta was performed with immunoSEQ multiplex PCR. MiXCR, run by TCRdb on the immunoSEQ multiplex PCR reads, gives a single entry per CDR3 protein. This table holds 100,000 to 150,000 distinct CDR3 sequences, about 94% found once. TCR beta was sequenced from blood CD8+ and CD4+ T cells. Negative magnetic isolation gave CD8+ and CD4+ cells; FACS enriched CD8+ TEMRA.

The clonotype comes from a human donor in good health. The chain links TRBV7-2 to TRBJ1-1; 7 bases fit TRBD1. The sequenced sample was CD4+ T cells from PBMCs. The CDR3 region has the DNA TGTGCCAGCAGCTCGGGACAGCCCGTCGCTGAAGCTTTCTTT. Translation: CASSSGQPVAEAFF.